The clone carrying this T cell receptor (beta chain) occurred many times. The antigen remains unidentified. The CDR3 is 16 amino acids. The germline gives CDR1 SGHVS, CDR2 FQNEAQ. V lost 2 bases, J lost 6 bases, and 19 bases lay in between. The data belong to a study of T-cell memory formation after mild COVID-19. Looking at the study overall: There were largely donor-specific TCR clusters.

From 5'RACE with constant-segment primers came TCR alpha and TCR beta cDNA libraries that carried sample barcodes and UMIs. TCRdb reprocessed the 5' RACE reads via MiXCR and lists one record per CDR3 protein. This repertoire shows fewer than 50,000 distinct CDR3 sequences, more than 9% found once; its top ten account for about 10%. Findings of the study overall: Memory cells collected pre-infection included some clones that later responded, suggesting cross-reactive memory joined. The study found contracting CD4+ clones mainly in CM and EM and contracting CD8+ clones in EMRA.

The TCR was taken from an adult woman who had mild COVID-19 (a few samples of this study predate the infection). Cell type and time point are not known. The rearrangement joins TRBV7-8 to TRBJ1-2; D is undetermined. The specimen was PBMCs or a T cell subset sorted from them (not recorded which). The DNA for the CDR3 is TGTGCCAGCAGCTTAATATCTAGAGGGTCGGGTGATGGCTACACCTTC. As protein: CASSLISRGSGDGYTF.